This TCR beta chain was captured by sequencing in a study of Ad26.COV2.S vaccination and SARS-CoV-2 variants. V shed 0 bases and J shed 7 bases, with 5 bases lying between them. This CDR3 comprises 11 residues. The germline V gene has CDR1 SGHDT and CDR2 YYEEEE. Treatment specified: some 20 received Ad26.COV2.S at low or high dose, single or two shots; 5 received placebo; per-sample allocation not given. Sample collection was performed on day 63 after the first vaccine or placebo injection. Data came from immunoSEQ multiplex PCR; TCRdb stores just in-frame clones and leaves some out. The profile shows about 350,000 clones, about 86% of them singletons.

This TCR was sampled from a person aged 18 to 59 who received the Ad26.COV2.S COVID-19 vaccine or a placebo. The sample consisted of peripheral blood, taken in a trial of Ad26.COV2.S vaccine versus placebo. The J gene is TRBJ2-7, the V gene TRBV5-6; D is uncertain. The CDR3 DNA reads TGTGCCAGCAGCTTGGGGCGGGAGCAGTACTTC. Encoded protein: CASSLGREQYF.